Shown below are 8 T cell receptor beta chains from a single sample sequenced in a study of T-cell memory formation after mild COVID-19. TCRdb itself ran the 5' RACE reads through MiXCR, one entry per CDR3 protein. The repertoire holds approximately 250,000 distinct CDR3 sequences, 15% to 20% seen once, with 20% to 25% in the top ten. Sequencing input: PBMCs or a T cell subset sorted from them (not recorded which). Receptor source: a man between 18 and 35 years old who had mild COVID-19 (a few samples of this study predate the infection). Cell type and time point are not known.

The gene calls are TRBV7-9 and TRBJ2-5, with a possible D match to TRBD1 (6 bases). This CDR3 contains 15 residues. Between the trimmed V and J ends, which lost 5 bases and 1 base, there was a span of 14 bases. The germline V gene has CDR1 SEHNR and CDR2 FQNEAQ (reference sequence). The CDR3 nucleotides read TGTGCCAGCAGCCCGCCGACAGGTACCCAAGAGACCCAGTACTTC. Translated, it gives CASSPPTGTQETQYF. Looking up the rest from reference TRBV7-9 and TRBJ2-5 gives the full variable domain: DTGVSQNPRHKITKRGQNVTFRCDPISEHNRLYWYRQTLGQGPEFLTYFQNEAQLEKSRLLSDRFSAERPKGSFSTLEIQRTEQGDSAMYLCASSPPTGTQETQYFGPGTRLLVL.

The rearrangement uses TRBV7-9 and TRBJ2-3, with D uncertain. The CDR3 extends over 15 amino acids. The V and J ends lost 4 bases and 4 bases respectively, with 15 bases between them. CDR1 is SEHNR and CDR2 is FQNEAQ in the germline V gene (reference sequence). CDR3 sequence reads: CASSSPPDNADTQYF. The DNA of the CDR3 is TGTGCCAGCAGCTCCCCCCCCGACAACGCAGATACGCAGTATTTT.

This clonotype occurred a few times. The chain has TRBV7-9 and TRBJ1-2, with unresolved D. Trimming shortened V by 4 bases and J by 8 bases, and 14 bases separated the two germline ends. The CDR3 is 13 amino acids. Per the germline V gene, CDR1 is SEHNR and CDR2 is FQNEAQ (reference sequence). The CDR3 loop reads CASSYGVSGGYTF. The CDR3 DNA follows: TGTGCCAGCAGCTATGGGGTTTCTGGAGGCTACACCTTC.

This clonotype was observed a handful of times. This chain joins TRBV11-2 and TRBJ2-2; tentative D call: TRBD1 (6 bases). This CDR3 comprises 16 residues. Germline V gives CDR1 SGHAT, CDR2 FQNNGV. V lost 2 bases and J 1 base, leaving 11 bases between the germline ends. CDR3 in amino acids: CASSLRRGENTGELFF. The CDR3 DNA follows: TGTGCCAGCAGCTTACGCAGGGGAGAGAACACCGGGGAGCTGTTTTTT.

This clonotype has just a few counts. In DNA form, the CDR3 reads TGTGCCAGCAGCTCAATGGGGGCAGGGGAGAGGACTGAAGCTTTCTTT. It translates to CASSSMGAGERTEAFF. The rearrangement uses TRBV7-8 and TRBJ1-1, with D tentatively TRBD1 (6 bases). V lost 4 bases, J lost 5 bases, and 20 bases lay in between. CDR3 length: 16 residues. CDR1 SGHVS and CDR2 FQNEAQ come from the germline V gene. Combining the CDR3 with reference TRBV7-8 and TRBJ1-1 gives the whole variable domain GAGVSQSPRYKVAKRGQDVALRCDPISGHVSLFWYQQALGQGPEFLTYFQNEAQLDKSGLPSDRFFAERPEGSVSTLKIQRTQQEDSAVYLCASSSMGAGERTEAFFGQGTRLTVV.

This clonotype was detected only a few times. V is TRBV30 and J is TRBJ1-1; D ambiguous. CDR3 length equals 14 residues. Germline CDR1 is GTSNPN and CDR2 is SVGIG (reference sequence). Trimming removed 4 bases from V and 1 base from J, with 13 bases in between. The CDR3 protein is CAWTRGLSNTEAFF. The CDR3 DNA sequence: TGTGCCTGGACCCGTGGACTTTCGAACACTGAAGCTTTCTTT.

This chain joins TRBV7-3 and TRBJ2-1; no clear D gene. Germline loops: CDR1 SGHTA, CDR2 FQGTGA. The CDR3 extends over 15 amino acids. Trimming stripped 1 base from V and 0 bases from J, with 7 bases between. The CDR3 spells CASSLKASSYNEQFF. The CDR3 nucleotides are TGTGCCAGCAGCTTAAAGGCGAGCTCCTACAATGAGCAGTTCTTC.

The CDR3 region is CASSLTSGVPYEQYV. The CDR3 DNA sequence: TGTGCCAGCAGCTTAACCAGCGGGGTACCCTACGAGCAGTACGTC. The chain employs TRBV5-5 and TRBJ2-7, with 7 bases lining up with TRBD2. This CDR3 spans 15 amino acids. Trimming removed 2 bases from V and 2 bases from J; junction bases left unmatched: 7. The germline V gene has CDR1 SGHKS and CDR2 YYEKEE (reference sequence).